These T cell receptor beta chains were read from a single sample in a study of T cells in Graves' hyperthyroidism and ophthalmopathy. A single record per CDR3 protein comes from TCRdb applying MiXCR to the multiplex PCR reads. The sample records approximately 320,000 distinct CDR3 sequences, around 16% being singletons. Sequencing was done on a sample of blood. All receptors come from a man aged 25 to 40 with Graves' hyperthyroidism. Each CDR3 is given with its conserved first and last residue. Each record gives: clone size, J gene, D gene, V gene, CDR3 DNA, CDR3 protein. D genes are given only for firm matches. The size field is filled for only some rows; it gives once, few, many or a size class.

>.|TRBJ2-5|.|TRBV3-1
TGTGCCAGCAGCCAAGACAGGGGTAACCAAGAGACCCAGTACTTC
CASSQDRGNQETQYF
>many|TRBJ2-5|.|TRBV2
TGTGCCAGCAGTGTTCAGGGATTAGAGACCCAGTACTTC
CASSVQGLETQYF
>many|TRBJ2-7|TRBD2|TRBV20-1
TGCAGTGCTTACGGGACTAGCGGGAGGAGTGCCTACGAGCAGTACTTC
CSAYGTSGRSAYEQYF
>.|TRBJ1-4|.|TRBV6-1
TGTGCCAGCAGTCTCAGGGTAACTGAAAAACTGTTTTTT
CASSLRVTEKLFF
>few|TRBJ2-7|.|TRBV5-6
TGTGCCAGCAGCTTCGGGACCATTTCTCACGAGCAGTACTTC
CASSFGTISHEQYF
>few|TRBJ2-4|.|TRBV6-2/TRBV6-3
TGTGCCAGCAGTTCTAGGAAAAACATTCAGTACTTC
CASSSRKNIQYF
>many|TRBJ2-1|.|TRBV3-1
TGTGCCAGCATGGGGAGTTCTGAGCAGTTCTTC
CASMGSSEQFF
>few|TRBJ2-2|.|TRBV15
TGTGCCACCAGCAGAGAGGGTAACAGCCCCATACACACCGGGGAGCTGTTTTTT
CATSREGNSPIHTGELFF
>few|TRBJ2-5|.|TRBV5-4
TGTGCCAGCAGCTTGGGACCGGGACGGAACCAAGAGACCCAGTACTTC
CASSLGPGRNQETQYF
>few|TRBJ2-7|TRBD2|TRBV9
TGTGCCAGCAGCCAAAGCAACAGGACTAGCGGGTTCTACGAGCAGTACTTC
CASSQSNRTSGFYEQYF
>.|TRBJ1-3|TRBD1|TRBV28
TGTGCCAGCAGTACCGCGGACAGGACAAGCGGGACTGGAAACACCATATATTTT
CASSTADRTSGTGNTIYF
>many|TRBJ2-3|.|TRBV28
TGTGCCAGCAGGACCCAGGACTCTAGCACAGATACGCAGTATTTT
CASRTQDSSTDTQYF
>few|TRBJ2-1|.|TRBV11-2
TGTGCCAGCAGCTTAGATCTCCCGAGTCTGGTCTTC
CASSLDLPSLVF
>few|TRBJ2-2|.|TRBV25-1
TGTGCCAGCAGTGAATTGTGGAGCACCGGGGAGCTGTTTTTT
CASSELWSTGELFF
>few|TRBJ2-3|.|TRBV5-6
TGTGCCAGCAGCTTGGGACTAGTTTCTAGCACAGATACGCAGTATTTT
CASSLGLVSSTDTQYF
>few|TRBJ2-2|.|TRBV6-1
TGTGCCAGCAGTGAACTGTCCCCGGGCCCTGGGACTGCCGGGGAGCTGTTTTTT
CASSELSPGPGTAGELFF
>.|TRBJ2-1|TRBD1|TRBV5-5
TGTGCCAGCAGCCCCAGGGGGCAGGATGAGCAGTTCTTC
CASSPRGQDEQFF
>many|TRBJ2-1|TRBD2|TRBV2
TGTGCCAGCAGTGGGACTAGCGGGAGCAATGAGCAGTTCTTC
CASSGTSGSNEQFF
>many|TRBJ2-5|.|TRBV5-1
TGCGCCAGCAGCCGGGACTTCTCGGAGACCCAGTACTTC
CASSRDFSETQYF
>many|TRBJ1-2|.|TRBV27
TGTGCCAGCAGTCCCCGGGGGCGTGCCGGCTACACCTTC
CASSPRGRAGYTF
>.|TRBJ2-5|.|TRBV15
TGTGCCACCAGCACCACTGACAGCTATGGGACCCAGTACTTC
CATSTTDSYGTQYF
>.|TRBJ2-5|TRBD2|TRBV9
TGTGCCAGCAGCGTAGTTACGGGAGGACCAGAGACCCAGTACTTC
CASSVVTGGPETQYF
>.|TRBJ2-5|TRBD1|TRBV2
TGTGCCAGCAGTGTAGGCTTGGACAGGGGAACGGAGACCCAGTACTTC
CASSVGLDRGTETQYF
>few|TRBJ1-3|.|TRBV10-3
TGTGCCAGTAGAGACACCTACTCTGGAAACACCATATATTTT
CASRDTYSGNTIYF
>many|TRBJ1-1|.|TRBV5-1
TGCGCCAGCAGCTGGAGCGGGGGAACTGAAGCTTTCTTT
CASSWSGGTEAFF
>.|TRBJ2-2|TRBD2|TRBV9
TGTGCCAGCAGCGTAGCGGCTAGCGGAGACACCGGGGAGCTGTTTTTT
CASSVAASGDTGELFF
>.|TRBJ2-7|TRBD1|TRBV20-1
TGCAGTGCTAGCGAGACAGGGGATGGGCAGTACTTC
CSASETGDGQYF
>many|TRBJ2-1|.|TRBV28
TGTGCCAGCAATCGACTCTCGGGGCACAATGAGCAGTTCTTC
CASNRLSGHNEQFF
>many|TRBJ1-1|.|TRBV7-2
TGTGCCAGCAGCAGGGGTATTGCGGGGAACACTGAAGCTTTCTTT
CASSRGIAGNTEAFF
>few|TRBJ1-4|.|TRBV10-3
TGTGCCATCAGTGGGGGTGAAGAACTGTTTTTT
CAISGGEELFF
>many|TRBJ2-1|.|TRBV7-3
TGTGCCAGCAGCCCAGACGTAAGACGGGGCAATGAGCAGTTCTTC
CASSPDVRRGNEQFF
>few|TRBJ2-3|TRBD1|TRBV24-1
TGTGCCACCAGTGGTACAGGGGGTCGAAGCACAGATACGCAGTATTTT
CATSGTGGRSTDTQYF
>many|TRBJ2-1|TRBD2|TRBV7-2
TGTGCCTCGGAGACTAGCGGGAGGGCGGGAGAGCAGTTCTTC
CASETSGRAGEQFF
>few|TRBJ1-6|.|TRBV7-9
TGTGCCAGCAGCTCCCCGCCACGGGGGAAAACGATCAATTCACCCCTCCACTTT
CASSSPPRGKTINSPLHF
>.|TRBJ2-1|TRBD2|TRBV24-1
TGTGCCACCAGCCCAGCGGGAGAGATGAATGAGCAGTTCTTC
CATSPAGEMNEQFF
>many|TRBJ2-1|TRBD2|TRBV20-1
TGCAGTGCTAGCCCCCCTAGCGGGAGGATTGGTGAGCAGTTCTTC
CSASPPSGRIGEQFF
>many|TRBJ2-7|.|TRBV7-2
TGTGCCAGCAGCCCTTGGATCAGCTCCTACGAGCAGTACTTC
CASSPWISSYEQYF
>few|TRBJ2-4|TRBD2|TRBV30
TGTGCCTGGAAACCCCCCCAAGTGGGAGGGCCCTTCAACATTCAGTACTTC
CAWKPPQVGGPFNIQYF
>many|TRBJ2-7|.|TRBV11-3
TGTGCCAGCAGCTTAGATCGTAACGAGCAGTACTTC
CASSLDRNEQYF
>.|TRBJ1-1|.|TRBV6-1
TGTGCCAGCAACCAAGACGGGACGAACACTGAAGCTTTCTTT
CASNQDGTNTEAFF
>many|TRBJ2-1|TRBD2|TRBV12-3/TRBV12-4
TGTGCCAGCAGTTCCGGGGGACTAGCCAGTGAGCAGTTCTTC
CASSSGGLASEQFF
>many|TRBJ2-1|TRBD2|TRBV30
TGTGCCTGGAGACGTCGGCTAGCGGGTGGCAATGAGCAGTTCTTC
CAWRRRLAGGNEQFF
>few|TRBJ1-5|.|TRBV5-5
TGTGCCAGCAGCCAGTCGGTTGGTCGCCGCACCCAGCATTTT
CASSQSVGRRTQHF
>many|TRBJ2-1|.|TRBV5-1
TGCGCCAGCAGCTTTTGGGACCCGTTGGCAGATGAGCAGTTCTTC
CASSFWDPLADEQFF
>many|TRBJ2-3|TRBD1|TRBV18
TGTGCCAGCTCGACCGTAGGACAGGGTCCAGATACGCAGTATTTT
CASSTVGQGPDTQYF
>few|TRBJ2-7|TRBD1|TRBV12-3/TRBV12-4
TGTGCCAGCACCAAGGACAGGGGAGTATACGAGCAGTACTTC
CASTKDRGVYEQYF
>.|TRBJ2-5|.|TRBV20-1
TGCAGTGCTAGAGATCAAACGCGGAACCCCGGACGGGAGACCCCGTACTTC
CSARDQTRNPGRETPYF
>few|TRBJ2-7|TRBD1|TRBV7-2
TGTGCCAGCAGCTTAAGCGGGACAGGGGGCGACCACGAGCAGTACTTC
CASSLSGTGGDHEQYF
>many|TRBJ2-1|TRBD1|TRBV5-1
TGCGCCAGCAGCTTGGGGACAGGGGTCGGGCATGAGCAGTTCTTC
CASSLGTGVGHEQFF
>.|TRBJ2-2|TRBD2|TRBV11-2
TGTGCCAGCATCCCGACGATTCTAGCGGGAGTCAACACCGGGGAGCTGTTTTTT
CASIPTILAGVNTGELFF
>.|TRBJ2-6|.|TRBV12-3/TRBV12-4
TGTGCCAGCAGTTTAGTCAGCTCTGGGGCCAACGTCCTGACTTTC
CASSLVSSGANVLTF
>.|TRBJ2-1|TRBD2|TRBV20-1
TGCAGTGCTAGGGGGGGAGGGCCTTACAATGAGCAGTTCTTC
CSARGGGPYNEQFF
>many|TRBJ1-6|TRBD1|TRBV27
TGTGCCAGCAGCCCCCGCCGTCCGGGACAGGGTCGCACCTATAATTCACCCCTCCACTTT
CASSPRRPGQGRTYNSPLHF
>.|TRBJ2-6|.|TRBV28
TGTGCCGCTCTGCAGCGCACGTCTGGGGCCAACGTCCTGACTTTC
CAALQRTSGANVLTF